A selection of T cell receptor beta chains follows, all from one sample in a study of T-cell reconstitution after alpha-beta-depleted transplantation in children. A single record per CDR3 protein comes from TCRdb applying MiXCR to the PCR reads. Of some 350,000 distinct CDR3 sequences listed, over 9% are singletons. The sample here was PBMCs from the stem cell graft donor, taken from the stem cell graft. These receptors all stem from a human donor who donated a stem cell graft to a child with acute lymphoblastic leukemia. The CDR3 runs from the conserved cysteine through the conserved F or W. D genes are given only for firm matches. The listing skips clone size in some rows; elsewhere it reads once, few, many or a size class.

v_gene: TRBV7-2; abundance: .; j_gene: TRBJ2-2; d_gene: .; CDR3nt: TGTGCCAGCAGCTTGCGAGGAGCCGGCCGGGAGCTGTTTTTT; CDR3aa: CASSLRGAGRELFF
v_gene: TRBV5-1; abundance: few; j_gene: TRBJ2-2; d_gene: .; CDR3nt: TGCGCCAGCATGACGGAGGGGGAAGCGGAGCTGTTTTTT; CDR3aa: CASMTEGEAELFF
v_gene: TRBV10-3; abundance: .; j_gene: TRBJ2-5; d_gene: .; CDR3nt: TGTGCCATCAGTGAAGCGAGAGGGGGAGGGACCCAGTACTTC; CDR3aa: CAISEARGGGTQYF
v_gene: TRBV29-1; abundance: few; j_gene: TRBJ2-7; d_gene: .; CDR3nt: TGCAGCGCGGCCCTGAACATCCACGAGCAGTACTTC; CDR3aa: CSAALNIHEQYF
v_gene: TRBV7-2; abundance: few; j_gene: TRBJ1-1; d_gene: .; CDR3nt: TGTGCCAGCGCAGGGCGCGGGTTAAGAAGCACTGAAGCTTTCTTT; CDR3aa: CASAGRGLRSTEAFF
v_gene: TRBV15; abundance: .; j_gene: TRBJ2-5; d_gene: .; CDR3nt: TGTGCCACCAGCAGAGATCGGGGGGAGACCCAGTACTTC; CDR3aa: CATSRDRGETQYF
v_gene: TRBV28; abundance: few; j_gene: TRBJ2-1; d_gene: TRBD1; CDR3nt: TGTGCCAGCAGTTTACTGGGACAGGGGGCAGCCTACAATGAGCAGTTCTTC; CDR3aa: CASSLLGQGAAYNEQFF
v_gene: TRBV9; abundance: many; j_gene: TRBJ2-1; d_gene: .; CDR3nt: TGTGCCAGCAGCGGTAGTGGGAATGAGCAGTTCTTC; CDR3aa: CASSGSGNEQFF
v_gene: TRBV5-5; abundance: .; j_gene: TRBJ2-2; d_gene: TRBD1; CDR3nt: TGTGCCAGCAGTCCCTTCCCACAGGGGTTCGCGAACACCGGGGAGCTGTTTTTT; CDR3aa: CASSPFPQGFANTGELFF
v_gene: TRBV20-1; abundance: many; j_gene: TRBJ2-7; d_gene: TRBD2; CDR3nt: TGCAGTGCTAGGGGATCTCTTCAGGGGACTAGCGGCTACGAGCAGTACTTC; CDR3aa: CSARGSLQGTSGYEQYF
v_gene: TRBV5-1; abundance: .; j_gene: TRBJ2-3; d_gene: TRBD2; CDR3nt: TGCGCCAGCACCGACCTTAGTAGCGGGAGGGATACGCAGTATTTT; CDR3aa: CASTDLSSGRDTQYF
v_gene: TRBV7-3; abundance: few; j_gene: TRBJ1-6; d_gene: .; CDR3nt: TGTGCCAGCAGCTTACGGCCCGATTCACCCCTCCACTTT; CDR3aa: CASSLRPDSPLHF
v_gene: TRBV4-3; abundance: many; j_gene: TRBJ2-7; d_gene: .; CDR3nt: TGCGCCAGCAGCCCCTCTTGGGGCGGCTCCTACGAGCAGTACTTC; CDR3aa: CASSPSWGGSYEQYF
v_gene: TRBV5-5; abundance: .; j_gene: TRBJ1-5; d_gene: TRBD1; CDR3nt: TGTGCCAGCAGCTTGCTGGCGGGACAGGGTGGCGATCAGCCCCAGCATTTT; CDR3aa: CASSLLAGQGGDQPQHF
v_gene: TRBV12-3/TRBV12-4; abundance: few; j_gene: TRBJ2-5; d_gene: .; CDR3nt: TGTGCCAGCAGTACCGGGACGGAGACCCAGTACTTC; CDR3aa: CASSTGTETQYF
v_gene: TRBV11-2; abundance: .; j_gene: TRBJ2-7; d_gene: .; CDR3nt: TGTGCCTCACAGGCAGGAAACTACGAGCAGTACTTC; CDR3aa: CASQAGNYEQYF
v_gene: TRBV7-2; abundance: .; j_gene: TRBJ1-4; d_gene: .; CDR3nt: TGTGCCAGTTCCCGGCCCGGGGGCGAGGGCGAAAAACTGTTTTTT; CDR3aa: CASSRPGGEGEKLFF
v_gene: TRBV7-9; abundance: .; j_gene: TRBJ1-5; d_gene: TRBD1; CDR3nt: TGTGCCAGCAGCCCAGGGGGGTACGGGCAGCCCCAGCATTTT; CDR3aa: CASSPGGYGQPQHF
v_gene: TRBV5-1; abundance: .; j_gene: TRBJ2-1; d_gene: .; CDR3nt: TGCGCCAGCAGCTTGGAGTCAGCCTCCTACAATGAGCAGTTCTTC; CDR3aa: CASSLESASYNEQFF
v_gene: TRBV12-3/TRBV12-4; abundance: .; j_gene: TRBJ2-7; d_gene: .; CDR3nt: TGTGCCAGCAGCCCAGATCCAGGGTCCAACTACGAGCAGTACTTC; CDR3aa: CASSPDPGSNYEQYF
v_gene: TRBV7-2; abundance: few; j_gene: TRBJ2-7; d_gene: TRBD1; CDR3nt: TGTGCCAGCAGTCTCGGTTGGGGGACAGGATCCTACGAGCAGTACTTC; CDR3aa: CASSLGWGTGSYEQYF
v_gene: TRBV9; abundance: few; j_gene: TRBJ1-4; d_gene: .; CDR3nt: TGTGCCAGCAGCGTGGACAGCGCTTTCGAAAAACTGTTTTTT; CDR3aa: CASSVDSAFEKLFF
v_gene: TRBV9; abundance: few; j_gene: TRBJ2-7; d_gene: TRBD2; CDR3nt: TGTGCCAGCAGCGCACTAGCGGAGCAGGGTTACGAGCAGTACTTC; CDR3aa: CASSALAEQGYEQYF
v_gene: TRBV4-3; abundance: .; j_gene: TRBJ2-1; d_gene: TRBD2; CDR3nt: TGCGCCAGCAGCCAAGATCGGACTAGCGGGATAGTCAATGAGCAGTTCTTC; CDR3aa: CASSQDRTSGIVNEQFF
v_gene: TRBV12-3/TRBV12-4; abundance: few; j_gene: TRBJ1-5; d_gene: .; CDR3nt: TGTGCCAGCAGTTTACCAATACTTCATCAGCCCCAGCATTTT; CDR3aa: CASSLPILHQPQHF
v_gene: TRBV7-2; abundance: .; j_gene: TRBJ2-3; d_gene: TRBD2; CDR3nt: TGTGCCAGCAGCTTCAGCGGGACGGTCGCAGATACGCAGTATTTT; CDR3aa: CASSFSGTVADTQYF
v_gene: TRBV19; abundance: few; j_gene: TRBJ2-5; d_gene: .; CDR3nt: TGTGCCAGTAGTGCGACAGGTCTGGAGACCCAGTACTTC; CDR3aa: CASSATGLETQYF
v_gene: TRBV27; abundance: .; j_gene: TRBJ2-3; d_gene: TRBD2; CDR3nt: TGTGCCAGCTCCTACACCGGCGGCCTAGCGGGAGGTCAGAGCACGCAGTATTTT; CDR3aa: CASSYTGGLAGGQSTQYF
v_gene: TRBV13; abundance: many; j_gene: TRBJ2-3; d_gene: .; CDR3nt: TGTGCCAGCAGTTTGAATCGGCCAGATACGCAGTATTTT; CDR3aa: CASSLNRPDTQYF
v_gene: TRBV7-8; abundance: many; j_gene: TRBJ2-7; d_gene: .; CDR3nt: TGTGCCAGCAGCCCGGACGCCTACGAGCAGTACTTC; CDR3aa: CASSPDAYEQYF
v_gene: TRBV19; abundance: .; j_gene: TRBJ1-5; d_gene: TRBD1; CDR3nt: TGTGCCAGTAGGTCCCTCCGGGACAGGGCGGCTCTCTATTTT; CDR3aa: CASRSLRDRAALYF